Following are 4 T cell receptor beta chains from one sample sequenced in a study of blood T cell repertoires in COVID-19. Produced via immunoSEQ multiplex PCR; TCRdb's table is partial and in-frame only. The sample lists 350,000 to 400,000 clones; less than 90% were seen once. The specimen was PBMCs or T cells enriched from blood (not recorded which). These receptors all come from a woman aged 25 to 45 who had recovered from COVID-19.

This clone has only one observation. This chain joins TRBV7-3 and TRBJ2-3; 7 bases agree with TRBD2. CDR1 SGHTA and CDR2 FQGTGA come from the germline V gene. The CDR3 sequence is 16 residues long. Trimming at V came to 5 bases and at J to 1 base, leaving 9 bases not matched to a gene. DNA for the CDR3: TGTGCCAGCAGCCCCTCGGCCGGGAGGCGCACAGATACGCAGTATTTT. This gives the protein CASSPSAGRRTDTQYF.

This chain connects TRBV20-1 to TRBJ2-7, with 9 nucleotides matching TRBD1. The CDR3 is made up of 15 amino acids. Germline CDR1 reads DFQATT; CDR2 reads SNEGSKA (reference sequence). The V and J ends lost 3 bases and 5 bases, in that order; junction bases with no gene match: 11. The CDR3, as DNA: TGCAGTGCTAGTCGGCCCACAGGGGGCCGGAACGAGCAGTACTTC. This gives the protein CSASRPTGGRNEQYF.

The chain links TRBV18 to TRBJ2-7; the D gene is possibly TRBD1 (6 bases). The CDR3 length is 13 residues. Per germline, CDR1 KGHSH and CDR2 LQKENI. With 4 bases removed from V and 0 bases from J, the gap between germline ends came to 7 bases. This chain's CDR3 is CASSQTGSYEQYF. CDR3 DNA: TGTGCCAGCTCACAGACAGGCTCCTACGAGCAGTACTTC.

The rearrangement joins TRBV28 to TRBJ2-7, with TRBD2 matching over 10 bases. The germline CDR1 and CDR2 sequences are MDHEN and SYDVKM. The CDR3 is 17 amino acids. J lost 3 bases, V lost 7 bases, and 15 bases had no gene match. The CDR3 DNA sequence: TGTGCCAGCACCCTAGACAGGGCTCTAGCGGGGGTCTACGAGCAGTACTTC. Translating gives CASTLDRALAGVYEQYF.